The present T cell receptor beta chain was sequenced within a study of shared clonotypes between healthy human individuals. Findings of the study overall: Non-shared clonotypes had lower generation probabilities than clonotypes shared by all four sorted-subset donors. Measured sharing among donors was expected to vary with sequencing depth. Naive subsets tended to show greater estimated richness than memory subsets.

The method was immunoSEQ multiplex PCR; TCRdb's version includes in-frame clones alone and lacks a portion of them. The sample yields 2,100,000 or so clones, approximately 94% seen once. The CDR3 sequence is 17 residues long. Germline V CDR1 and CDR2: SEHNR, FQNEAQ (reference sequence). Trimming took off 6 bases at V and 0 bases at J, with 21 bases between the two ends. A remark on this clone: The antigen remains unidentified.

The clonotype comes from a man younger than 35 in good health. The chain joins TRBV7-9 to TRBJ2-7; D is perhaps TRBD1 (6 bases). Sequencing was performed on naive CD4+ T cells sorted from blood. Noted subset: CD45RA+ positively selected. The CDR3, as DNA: TGTGCCAGCAGATCCGGCCACAGGGAAGTCGGCTCCTACGAGCAGTACTTC. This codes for CASRSGHREVGSYEQYF.